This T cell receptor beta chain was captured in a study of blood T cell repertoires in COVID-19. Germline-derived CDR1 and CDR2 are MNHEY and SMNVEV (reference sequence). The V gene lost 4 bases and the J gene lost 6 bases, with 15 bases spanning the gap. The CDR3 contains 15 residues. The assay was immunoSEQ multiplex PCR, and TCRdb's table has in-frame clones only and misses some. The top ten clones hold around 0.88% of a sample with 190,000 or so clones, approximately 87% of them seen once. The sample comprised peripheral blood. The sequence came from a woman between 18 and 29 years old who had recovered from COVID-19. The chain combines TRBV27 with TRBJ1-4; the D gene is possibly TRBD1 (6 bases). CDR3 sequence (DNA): TGTGCCAGCAGTTATACAGGGCTGTATGATGAAAAACTGTTTTTT. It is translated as CASSYTGLYDEKLFF. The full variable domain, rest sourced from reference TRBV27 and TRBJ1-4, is EAQVTQNPRYLITVTGKKLTVTCSQNMNHEYMSWYRQDPGLGLRQIYYSMNVEVTDKGDVPEGYKVSRKEKRNFPLILESPSPNQTSLYFCASSYTGLYDEKLFFGSGTQLSVL.